This T cell receptor beta chain was retrieved from a study of esophageal squamous cell carcinoma under preoperative chemotherapy. The study's findings and limits: Paclitaxel-nedaplatin therapy caused immediate, substantial clonotype frequency changes. Tumor-infiltrating lymphocytes showed no significant post-chemotherapy TCR diversity increase, unlike peripheral T cells.

Per germline, CDR1 SGHNT and CDR2 YENEEA. The CDR3 runs 16 residues. The V and J ends lost 5 bases and 1 base, in that order; junction bases with no gene match: 4. Via MiXCR, TCRdb re-called the PCR reads, giving one row per CDR3 protein. The sample carries approximately 30,000 distinct CDR3 sequences, roughly 52% recorded once. Stated time point: before preoperative PTX-NDP chemotherapy. Before surgery, patients were given preoperative paclitaxel-nedaplatin chemotherapy. This clonotype was detected ten times or more. Its antigen remains unidentified. V gene TRBV11-3 combines with J gene TRBJ2-3; 12 bases line up with TRBD2. The TCR comes from a human donor with esophageal squamous cell carcinoma. The donor label of this sample is uncertain. Sample collection was performed from a patient given preoperative chemotherapy. The DNA of the CDR3 is TGTGCCAGCAGCCTTTGGACTAGCGGGGGCACAGATACGCAGTATTTT. It is translated as CASSLWTSGGTDTQYF.